Sequencing of this T cell receptor beta chain was carried out in a study of vaccination effects on CD4 cells after COVID-19 (dated by TCRdb to 2022 to 2024). Study-level background: Across the study, the median time from the second dose to post-vaccine sampling was 72 days (range 14 to 241). In both COVID-19 convalescent patients and infection-naive vaccine recipients, the study compared SARS-CoV-2 spike-specific CD4+ TCR repertoires from before mRNA vaccination with those from after it. Altogether, around eleven COVID-19 convalescent patients and 4 SARS-CoV-2-naive healthy vaccine recipients made up the full study. In the study, cultures from other donors were sequenced using the Oncomine TCR Beta short-read assay on an Illumina iSeq 100.

Turning to this clone: Its antigen specificity is not known. Base qualities are missing; no much larger clone stands one base away.

Results and caveats for the whole study, not just this receptor: Both infection-induced and vaccine-induced clones contracted markedly at late post-vaccination timepoints, which is consistent with waning T cell responses. In healthy vaccine recipients, vaccine-induced clones were almost all SARS-CoV-2 mono-reactive, with only 1 of 255 being cross-reactive with common cold coronaviruses. The study was limited by a small number of convalescent patients, and early post-infection timepoints were lacking.

The protocol used for the library was the immunoSEQ multiplex PCR assay. DNA from the cultured and isolated CD4+ T cells underwent TCR beta CDR3 sequencing. The study's own analysis went as follows. Non-productive TCR sequences were removed and reads were trimmed to the CDR3 region, keeping CDR3s of at least 7 amino acids. Antigen-specific clonotypes were identified with the MANAFEST web app by comparing expansion in peptide wells against reference cultures. For clones to be considered positive, expansion at FDR<0.05 versus reference and all other wells, an odds ratio above 5, and a frequency above 0.1% in two replicate wells were required. A clonotype was called cross-reactive if it was significantly expanded both in SARS-CoV-2 spike wells and in at least one common cold coronavirus spike condition. Using the stringdist R package, CDR3 similarity was measured by Levenshtein distance, and unrooted trees were constructed with ape in R 3.6.1. TCRdb limited this immuneACCESS table to in-frame rearrangements with V and J called. A share of clones is missing; checked studies link under half to unresolved V genes, and the rest is unexplained. V, J and clone size are taken as reported in that table, and D and trimming were inferred from the DNA itself. The sample table contains about 28,000 clones; only one count was recorded for 73% of them. Of the sample, about a tenth is held by the ten largest clones.

To identify antigen-specific CD4+ T cell clonotypes by their expansion, the ViraFEST assay first stimulated PBMC with viral peptide pools and then applied TCR sequencing. After approximately eleven days of culture, CD4+ T cells were isolated with the EasySep CD4+ T cell isolation kit. Participants received two doses of either the BNT162b2 or the mRNA-1273 mRNA SARS-CoV-2 vaccine. The absence of prior SARS-CoV-2 infection in healthy vaccine recipients was confirmed by negative nucleocapsid antibodies before and after vaccination. Some 1.9 million PBMC per well were cultured with roughly 10 ug/ml peptides in IMDM containing around 4.6% human AB serum, 8.5 to 10 IU/ml IL-2 and gentamicin. On days 3 and 7, half of the culture medium was replaced with fresh IL-2-containing medium. Unless otherwise noted, each peptide stimulation condition was cultured in triplicate wells. Using Ficoll-Paque Plus gradient centrifugation, PBMC were separated from whole blood and then either used fresh or cryopreserved at -140C. The spike proteins of SARS-CoV-2 and of the common cold coronaviruses HCoV-NL63, HCoV-OC43 and HCoV-229E were spanned by overlapping peptide pools. The QIAamp micro DNA kit was used to extract genomic DNA from the cultured CD4+ T cells.

Source: CD4+ T cells from PBMCs cultured with HCoV-NL63 spike peptides, taken after COVID-19 vaccination. The cell subset or site label corresponds to: HCoV-NL63 spike overlapping peptide pool stimulation. This TCR came from a human donor who received a COVID-19 vaccine.

In nucleotides, the sequence is TGTGCCAGCAGCCAAGATAACGGGGCTAGCGGGCAAGAGACCCAGTACTTC. This is translated as CASSQDNGASGQETQYF. The receptor chain draws on TRBV4-2 and TRBJ2-5, with 8 bases matching TRBD2. The germline V gene sets CDR1 to LGHNA and CDR2 to YNFKEQ. Trimming leaves V shorter by 0 bases and J shorter by 2 bases, with the junction holding 8 bases beyond the gene matches. Including cysteine and phenylalanine, the CDR3 has 17 amino acids. Only the CDR3 DNA is retained, 51 bases long and in frame from the first base.